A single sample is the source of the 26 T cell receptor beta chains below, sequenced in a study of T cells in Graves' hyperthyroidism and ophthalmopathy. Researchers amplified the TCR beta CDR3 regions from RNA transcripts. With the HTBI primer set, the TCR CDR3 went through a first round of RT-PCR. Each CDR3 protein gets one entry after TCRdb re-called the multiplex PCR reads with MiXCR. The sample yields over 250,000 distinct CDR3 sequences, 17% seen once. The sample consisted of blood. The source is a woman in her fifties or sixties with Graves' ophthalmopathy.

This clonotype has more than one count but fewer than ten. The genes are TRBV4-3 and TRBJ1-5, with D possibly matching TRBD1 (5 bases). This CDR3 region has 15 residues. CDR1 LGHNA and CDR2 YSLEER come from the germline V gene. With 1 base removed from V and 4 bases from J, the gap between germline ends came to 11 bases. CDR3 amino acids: CASSQGRGGNQPQHF. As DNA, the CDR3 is TGCGCCAGCAGCCAAGGCCGGGGGGGGAATCAGCCCCAGCATTTT.

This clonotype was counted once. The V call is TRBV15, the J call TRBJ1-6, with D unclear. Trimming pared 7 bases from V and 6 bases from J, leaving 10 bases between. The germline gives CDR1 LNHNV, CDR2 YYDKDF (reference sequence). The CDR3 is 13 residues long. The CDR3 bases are TGTGCCACCAAAGAGGGCCCTAATTCACCCCTCCACTTT. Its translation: CATKEGPNSPLHF. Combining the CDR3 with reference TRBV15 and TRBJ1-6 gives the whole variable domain DAMVIQNPRYQVTQFGKPVTLSCSQTLNHNVMYWYQQKSSQAPKLLFHYYDKDFNNEADTPDNFQSRRPNTSFCFLDIRSPGLGDTAMYLCATKEGPNSPLHFGNGTRLTVT.

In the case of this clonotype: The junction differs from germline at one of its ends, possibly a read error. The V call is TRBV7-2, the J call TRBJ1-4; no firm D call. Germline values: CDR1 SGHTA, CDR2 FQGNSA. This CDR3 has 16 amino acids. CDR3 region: CASSPQSWDLNEKLFF. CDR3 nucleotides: TGCGCCAGCAGCCCTCAGTCATGGGATCTTAATGAAAAACTGTTTTTT.

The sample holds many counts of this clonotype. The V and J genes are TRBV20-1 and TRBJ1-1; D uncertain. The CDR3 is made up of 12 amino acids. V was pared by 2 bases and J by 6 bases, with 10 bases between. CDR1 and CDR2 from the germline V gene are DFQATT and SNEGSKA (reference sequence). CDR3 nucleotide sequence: TGCAGTGCTAGATATACCACAGCTGAAGCTTTCTTT. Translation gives CSARYTTAEAFF.

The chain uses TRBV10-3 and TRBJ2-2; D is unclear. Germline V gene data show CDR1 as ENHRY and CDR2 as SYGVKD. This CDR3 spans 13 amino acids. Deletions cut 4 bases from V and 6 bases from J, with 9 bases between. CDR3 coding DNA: TGTGCCATCAGTGCGGCCAATCCCGGGGAGCTGTTTTTT. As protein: CAISAANPGELFF.

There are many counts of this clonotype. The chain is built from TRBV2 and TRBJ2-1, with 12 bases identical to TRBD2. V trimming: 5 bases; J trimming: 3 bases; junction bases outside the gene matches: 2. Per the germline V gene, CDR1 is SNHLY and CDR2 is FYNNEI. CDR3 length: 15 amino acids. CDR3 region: CASSRLAGDYNEQFF. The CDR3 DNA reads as TGTGCCAGCAGTCGACTAGCGGGGGACTACAATGAGCAGTTCTTC.

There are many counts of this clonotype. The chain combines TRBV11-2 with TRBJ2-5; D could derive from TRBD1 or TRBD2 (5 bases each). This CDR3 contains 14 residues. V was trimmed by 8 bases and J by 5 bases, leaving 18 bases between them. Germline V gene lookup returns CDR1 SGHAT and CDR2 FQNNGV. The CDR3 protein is CASLRPGRWETQYF. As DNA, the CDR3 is TGTGCCAGCCTAAGACCGGGGCGGTGGGAGACCCAGTACTTC.

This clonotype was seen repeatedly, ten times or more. CDR3 DNA: TGTGCCAGCAGCTGGACTAGCACAGATACGCAGTATTTT. Translating it yields CASSWTSTDTQYF. The rearrangement uses TRBV7-9 and TRBJ2-3; TRBD2 might be the D (5 bases). Germline CDR1 reads SEHNR; CDR2 reads FQNEAQ (reference sequence). The CDR3 has 13 amino acids. Trimming pared 4 bases from V and 0 bases from J, leaving 5 bases between.

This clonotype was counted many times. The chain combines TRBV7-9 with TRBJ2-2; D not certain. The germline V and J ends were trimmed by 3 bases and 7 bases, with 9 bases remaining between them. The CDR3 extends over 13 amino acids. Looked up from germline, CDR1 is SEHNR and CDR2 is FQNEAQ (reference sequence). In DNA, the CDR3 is TGTGCCAGCAGCTTTCGAGAGGACGGGGAGCTGTTTTTT. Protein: CASSFREDGELFF.

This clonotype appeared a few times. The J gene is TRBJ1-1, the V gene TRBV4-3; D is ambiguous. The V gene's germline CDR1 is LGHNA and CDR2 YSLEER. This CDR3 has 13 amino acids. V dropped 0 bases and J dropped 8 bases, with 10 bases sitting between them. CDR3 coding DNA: TGCGCCAGCAGCCAAGATCGGGTTCTCGAAGCTTTCTTT. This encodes CASSQDRVLEAFF.

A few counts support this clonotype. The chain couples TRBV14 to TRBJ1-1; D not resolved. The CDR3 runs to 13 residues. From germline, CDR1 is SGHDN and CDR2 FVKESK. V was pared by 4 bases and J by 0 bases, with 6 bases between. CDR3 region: CASSLIMNTEAFF. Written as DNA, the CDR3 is TGTGCCAGCAGCCTTATAATGAACACTGAAGCTTTCTTT.

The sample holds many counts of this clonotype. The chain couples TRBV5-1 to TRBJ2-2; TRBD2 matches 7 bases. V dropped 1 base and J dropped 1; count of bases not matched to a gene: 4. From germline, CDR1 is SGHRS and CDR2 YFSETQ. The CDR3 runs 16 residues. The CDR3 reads CASSLTGGVNTGELFF. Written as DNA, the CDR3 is TGCGCCAGCAGCTTGACGGGAGGCGTGAACACCGGGGAGCTGTTTTTT.

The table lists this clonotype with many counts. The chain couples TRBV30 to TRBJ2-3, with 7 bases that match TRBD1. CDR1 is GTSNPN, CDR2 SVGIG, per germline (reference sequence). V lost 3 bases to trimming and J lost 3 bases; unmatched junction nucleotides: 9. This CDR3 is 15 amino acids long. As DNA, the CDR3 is TGTGCCTGGAGCACGGGACAGCGCCGAACAGATACGCAGTATTTT. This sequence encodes CAWSTGQRRTDTQYF.

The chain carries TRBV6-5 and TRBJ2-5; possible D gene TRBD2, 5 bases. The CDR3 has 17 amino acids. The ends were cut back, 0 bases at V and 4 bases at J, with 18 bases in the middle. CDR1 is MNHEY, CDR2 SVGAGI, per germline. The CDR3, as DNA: TGTGCCAGCAGTTACTCCTTCGGCGGGCCGGTGGGAGAGACCCAGTACTTC. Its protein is CASSYSFGGPVGETQYF.

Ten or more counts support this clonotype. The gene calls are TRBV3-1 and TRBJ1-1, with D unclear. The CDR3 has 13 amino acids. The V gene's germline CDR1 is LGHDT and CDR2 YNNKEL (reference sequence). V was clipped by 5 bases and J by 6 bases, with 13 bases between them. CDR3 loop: CASSTYLGAEAFF. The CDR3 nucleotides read TGTGCCAGCAGCACATACCTCGGAGCTGAAGCTTTCTTT. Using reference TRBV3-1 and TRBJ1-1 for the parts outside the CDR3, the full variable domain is DTAVSQTPKYLVTQMGNDKSIKCEQNLGHDTMYWYKQDSKKFLKIMFSYNNKELIINETVPNRFSPKSPDKAHLNLHINSLELGDSAVYFCASSTYLGAEAFFGQGTRLTVV.

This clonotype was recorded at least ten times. The DNA of the CDR3 is TGTGCCAGCAATGGTCGATGGGAGCGCGGGACAGGGAATGAGCAGTTCTTC. Amino acids: CASNGRWERGTGNEQFF. This chain joins TRBV6-2 or TRBV6-3 and TRBJ2-1, with TRBD1 identical over 9 bases. The CDR3 extends over 17 amino acids. The V segment lost 7 bases and the J segment 7 bases; nucleotides outside the gene matches: 17. Germline assignment: CDR1 MNHEY and CDR2 SVGEGT.

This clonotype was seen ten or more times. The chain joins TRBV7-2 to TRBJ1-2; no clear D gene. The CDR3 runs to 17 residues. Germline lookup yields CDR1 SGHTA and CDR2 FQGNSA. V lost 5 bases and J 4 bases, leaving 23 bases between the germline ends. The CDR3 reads CASSPRRTRVTVYGYTF. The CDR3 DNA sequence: TGTGCCAGCAGCCCCCGCCGTACGAGAGTCACCGTCTATGGCTACACCTTC.

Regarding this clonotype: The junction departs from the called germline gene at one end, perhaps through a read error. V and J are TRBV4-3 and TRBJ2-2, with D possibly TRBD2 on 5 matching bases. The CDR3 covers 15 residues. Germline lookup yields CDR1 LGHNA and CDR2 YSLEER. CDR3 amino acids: CASSQYNRNTGELLF. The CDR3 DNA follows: TGCGCCAGCAGCCAATATAACCGGAACACCGGGGAGCTGCTTTTT.

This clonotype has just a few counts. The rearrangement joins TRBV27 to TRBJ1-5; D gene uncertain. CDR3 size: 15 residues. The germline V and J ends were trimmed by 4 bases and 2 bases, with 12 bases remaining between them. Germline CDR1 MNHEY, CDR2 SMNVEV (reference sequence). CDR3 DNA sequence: TGTGCCAGCAGTTCCACCTACAGTGGCAATCAGCCCCAGCATTTT. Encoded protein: CASSSTYSGNQPQHF.

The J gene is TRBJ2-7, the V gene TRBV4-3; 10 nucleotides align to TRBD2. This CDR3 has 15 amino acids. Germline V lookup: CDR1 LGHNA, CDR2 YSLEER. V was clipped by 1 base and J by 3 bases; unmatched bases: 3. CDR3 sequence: CASSQVVAGGYEQYF. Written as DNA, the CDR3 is TGCGCCAGCAGCCAAGTAGTAGCGGGGGGCTACGAGCAGTACTTC.

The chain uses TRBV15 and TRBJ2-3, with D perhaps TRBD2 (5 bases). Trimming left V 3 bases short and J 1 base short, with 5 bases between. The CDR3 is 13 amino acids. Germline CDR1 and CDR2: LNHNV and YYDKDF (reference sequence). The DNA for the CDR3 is TGTGCCACCAGCAGGAGGGGCACAGATACGCAGTATTTT. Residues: CATSRRGTDTQYF. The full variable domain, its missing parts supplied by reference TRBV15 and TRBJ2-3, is DAMVIQNPRYQVTQFGKPVTLSCSQTLNHNVMYWYQQKSSQAPKLLFHYYDKDFNNEADTPDNFQSRRPNTSFCFLDIRSPGLGDTAMYLCATSRRGTDTQYFGPGTRLTVL.

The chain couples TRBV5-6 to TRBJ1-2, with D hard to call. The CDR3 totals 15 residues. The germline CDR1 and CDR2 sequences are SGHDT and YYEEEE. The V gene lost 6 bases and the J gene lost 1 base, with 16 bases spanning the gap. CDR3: CASTPSRAFNYGYTF. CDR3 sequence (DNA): TGTGCCAGCACCCCGTCACGGGCATTTAACTATGGCTACACCTTC.

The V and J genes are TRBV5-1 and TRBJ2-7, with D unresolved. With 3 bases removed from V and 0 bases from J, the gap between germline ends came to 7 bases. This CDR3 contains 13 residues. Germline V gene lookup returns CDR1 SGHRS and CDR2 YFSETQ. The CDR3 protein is CASSYPDSYEQYF. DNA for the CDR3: TGCGCCAGCAGCTACCCGGACTCCTACGAGCAGTACTTC.

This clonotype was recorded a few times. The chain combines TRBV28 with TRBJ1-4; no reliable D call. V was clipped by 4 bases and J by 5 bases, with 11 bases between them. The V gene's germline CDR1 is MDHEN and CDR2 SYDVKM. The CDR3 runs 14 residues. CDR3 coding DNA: TGTGCCAGCAGTTACAGCCGCGTAAATGAAAAACTGTTTTTT. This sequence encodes CASSYSRVNEKLFF.

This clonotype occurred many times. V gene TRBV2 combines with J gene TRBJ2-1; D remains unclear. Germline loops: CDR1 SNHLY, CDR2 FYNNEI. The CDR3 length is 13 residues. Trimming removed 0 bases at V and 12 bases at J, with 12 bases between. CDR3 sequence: CASSEADLWGQFF. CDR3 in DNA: TGTGCCAGCAGTGAAGCCGATCTTTGGGGGCAGTTCTTC.

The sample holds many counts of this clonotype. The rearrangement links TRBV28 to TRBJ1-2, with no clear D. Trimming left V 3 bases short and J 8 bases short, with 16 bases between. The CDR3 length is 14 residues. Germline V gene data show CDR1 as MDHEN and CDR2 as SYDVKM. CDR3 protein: CASSLTGRVGGYTF. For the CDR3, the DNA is TGTGCCAGCAGTTTGACGGGGAGGGTAGGCGGCTACACCTTC.